These 8 T cell receptor beta chains were all obtained from the same sample, sequenced in a study of CD8 T cells in ankylosing spondylitis. TCRdb independently ran MiXCR on the 5' RACE reads; one entry per CDR3 protein. The top ten hold more than 40% of the sample, which has 200,000 to 250,000 distinct CDR3 sequences, around 17% seen once. General study points: Characteristic, it appeared, of ankylosing spondylitis blood was a TCR beta motif of seven or eight highly homologous variants.

For these receptors, no antigen is known. The sample consisted of blood, either unsorted or a sorted T cell fraction (not recorded which). The source is a male donor with ankylosing spondylitis.

This clonotype was seen more than once but under ten times. This chain joins TRBV5-5 and TRBJ1-1; D gene unclear. The length of the CDR3 is 12 residues. Germline lookup yields CDR1 SGHKS and CDR2 YYEKEE (reference sequence). The V gene lost 3 bases and the J gene lost 7 bases, with 10 bases spanning the gap. CDR3 sequence reads: CASSWVSGEAFF. The CDR3 DNA reads TGTGCCAGCAGCTGGGTCAGCGGTGAAGCTTTCTTT.

The CDR3 reads CSVRGTTYEQYF. The CDR3 region has the DNA TGCAGCGTTCGCGGGACAACCTACGAGCAGTACTTC. J is TRBJ2-7 and V is TRBV29-1; D may match TRBD1 or TRBD2 (6 bases each). The germline gives CDR1 SQVTM, CDR2 ANQGSEA. V was clipped by 5 bases and J by 2 bases, with 10 bases between them. The CDR3 spans 12 residues.

This clonotype was seen a few times. The V call is TRBV19, the J call TRBJ2-1, with 10 bases identical to TRBD2. J gave up 3 bases and V 2 bases, and 7 bases lay outside the gene matches. The CDR3 is 17 residues long. Germline values: CDR1 LNHDA, CDR2 SQIVND (reference sequence). CDR3: CASSISLAGEGYNEQFF. The DNA of the CDR3 is TGTGCCAGTAGTATATCCCTAGCGGGAGAGGGCTACAATGAGCAGTTCTTC.

This clonotype was counted ten times or more. V gene TRBV5-1 combines with J gene TRBJ1-2; unclear D gene. The ends were cut back, 6 bases at V and 5 bases at J, with 17 bases in the middle. Germline V gene sequence: CDR1 SGHRS, CDR2 YFSETQ. This CDR3 has 14 residues. CDR3: CASMPGESGYGYTF. Here the CDR3 DNA reads TGCGCCAGCATGCCCGGGGAAAGCGGATATGGCTACACCTTC. Looking up the rest from reference TRBV5-1 and TRBJ1-2 gives the full variable domain: KAGVTQTPRYLIKTRGQQVTLSCSPISGHRSVSWYQQTPGQGLQFLFEYFSETQRNKGNFPGRFSGRQFSNSRSEMNVSTLELGDSALYLCASMPGESGYGYTFGSGTRLTVV.

The gene calls are TRBV9 and TRBJ2-1; 7 bases align to TRBD1. The CDR3 sequence is 18 residues long. V lost 0 bases and J lost 5; bases outside the gene matches: 14. Germline CDR1 SGDLS, CDR2 YYNGEE. CDR3 protein: CASSVGNDKTGRNNEQFF. The CDR3 DNA reads TGTGCCAGCAGCGTAGGCAATGACAAGACAGGGCGAAACAATGAGCAGTTCTTC.

In its sample, this clonotype was seen a few times. This chain uses TRBV7-2 with TRBJ2-7; D tentatively reads TRBD1 or TRBD2 (5 bases each). The V gene lost 5 bases and the J gene lost 7 bases, with 12 bases spanning the gap. This CDR3 spans 12 amino acids. CDR1 is SGHTA and CDR2 is FQGNSA in the germline V gene. CDR3 sequence: CASSLGTGEQYF. As DNA, the CDR3 is TGTGCCAGCAGCCTTGGGACGGGTGAGCAGTACTTC.

J is TRBJ2-1 and V is TRBV10-3; TRBD2 is a possible D gene (6 bases). The CDR3 covers 13 residues. Germline V gives CDR1 ENHRY, CDR2 SYGVKD. Trimming removed 10 bases at V and 1 base at J, with 11 bases between. The CDR3 loop is CATAGLSYNEQFF. DNA of the CDR3: TGTGCCACGGCGGGACTTTCCTACAATGAGCAGTTCTTC.

Note on this clonotype: The junction differs from germline at one of its ends, possibly a read error. J is TRBJ1-3 and V is TRBV7-2; TRBD1 matches 8 bases. Germline CDR1 and CDR2: SGHTA and FQGNSA. The CDR3 sequence is 13 residues long. CDR3 in amino acids: CASSPLGAGGIHF. In DNA form, the CDR3 reads TGTGCCAGCAGCCCCCTGGGGGCAGGGGGCATACATTTT.